The present T cell receptor beta chain was sequenced within a study of breast tumors, draining lymph nodes, adjacent tissues. Study-wide points: Data fit most tumor T cells coming from lymph node, expanding in tumor. Tumor TCR diversity was below lymph nodes but above nontumor tissue.

Axillary draining lymph nodes of breast cancer patients supplied the node samples. Many counts were recorded for this clonotype. The antigen remains undetermined. TCRdb used MiXCR to reprocess the multiplex PCR reads, holding one entry per CDR3 protein. Here the sample spans approximately 120,000 distinct CDR3 sequences, 21% being singletons. The CDR3 is 14 amino acids. CDR1 LNHDA and CDR2 SQIVND come from the germline V gene (reference sequence). The junction had 2 bases not matched to a gene; V was cut back by 6 bases and J by 0 bases. Specimen: axillary lymph node tissue. V gene TRBV19 combines with J gene TRBJ2-5; 9 positions match TRBD1. This receptor was obtained from a female donor with breast cancer. Some clones in this sample may be carry-over from other donors' samples. DNA of the CDR3: TGTGCCAGTAGCAGGGACAGGGACCAAGAGACCCAGTACTTC. Its translation is CASSRDRDQETQYF.